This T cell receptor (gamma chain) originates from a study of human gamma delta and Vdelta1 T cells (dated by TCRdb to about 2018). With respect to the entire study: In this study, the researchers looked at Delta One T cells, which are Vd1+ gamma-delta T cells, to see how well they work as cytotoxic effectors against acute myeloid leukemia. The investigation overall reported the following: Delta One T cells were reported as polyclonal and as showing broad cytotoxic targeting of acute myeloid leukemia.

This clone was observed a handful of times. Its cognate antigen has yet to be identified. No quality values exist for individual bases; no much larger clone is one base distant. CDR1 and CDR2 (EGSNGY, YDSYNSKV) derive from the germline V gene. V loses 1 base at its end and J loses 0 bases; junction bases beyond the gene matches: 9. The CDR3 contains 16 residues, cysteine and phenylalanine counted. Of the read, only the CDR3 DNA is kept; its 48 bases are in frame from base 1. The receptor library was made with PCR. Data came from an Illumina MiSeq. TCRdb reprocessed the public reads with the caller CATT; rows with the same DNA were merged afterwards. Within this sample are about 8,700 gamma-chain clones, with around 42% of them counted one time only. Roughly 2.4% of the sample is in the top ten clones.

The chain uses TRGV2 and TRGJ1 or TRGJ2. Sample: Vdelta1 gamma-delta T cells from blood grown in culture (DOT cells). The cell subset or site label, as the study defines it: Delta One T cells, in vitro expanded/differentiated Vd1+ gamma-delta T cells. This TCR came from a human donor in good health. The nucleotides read TGTGCCACCTGGGACGGAAAATCGGGGAATTATTATAAGAAACTCTTT. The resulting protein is CATWDGKSGNYYKKLF.